The 10 T cell receptor beta chains below all came from one sample that was sequenced in a study of vaccination effects on CD4 cells after COVID-19. Which antigens these TCRs recognize remains unknown. Using viral peptide pools, the ViraFEST assay grew out antigen-specific CD4+ T cells prior to sequencing. Once cultured for under 11 days, the cells underwent separation to obtain CD4+ T cells. None of the vaccinated had previously contracted SARS-CoV-2, and their nucleocapsid antibodies tested negative. Sequenced by immunoSEQ multiplex PCR; TCRdb stores in-frame clones only, minus some. In the table there are around 63,000 clones, roughly 80% of which are singletons. Sequencing used CD4+ T cells from PBMCs cultured with HCoV-OC43 spike peptides, obtained before COVID-19 vaccination. Subset given: HCoV-OC43 spike overlapping peptide pool stimulation. These receptor sequences come from a human donor who received a COVID-19 vaccine.

The CDR3 region is CASSERGQYYGYTF. CDR3 sequence (DNA): TGTGCCAGCAGCGAGAGGGGACAGTACTATGGCTACACCTTC. The chain uses TRBV9 and TRBJ1-2, with TRBD1 identical over 7 bases. The J segment lost 3 bases and the V segment lost 3 bases, leaving 5 bases of the junction unmatched. Germline V gene data show CDR1 as SGDLS and CDR2 as YYNGEE. The CDR3 has 14 amino acids.

The rearrangement joins TRBV5-8 to TRBJ2-1; 14 positions match TRBD2. The V segment lost 5 bases and the J segment 9 bases; nucleotides outside the gene matches: 7. This CDR3 has 15 amino acids. The germline gives CDR1 SGHTS, CDR2 YDEGEE. CDR3 loop: CASSRTSGGSLEQFF. The DNA of the CDR3 is TGTGCCAGCAGTAGGACTAGCGGGGGGTCCCTTGAGCAGTTCTTC.

In this sample, this clone turned up a few times. The genes are TRBV5-4 and TRBJ2-1; maybe TRBD2 (6 bases). The CDR3 has 14 residues. Trimming pared 2 bases from V and 7 bases from J, leaving 13 bases between. CDR1 is SGHNT, CDR2 YYREEE, per germline (reference sequence). Here the CDR3 reads CASSFGGVTNEQFF. CDR3 nucleotide sequence: TGTGCCAGCAGCTTCGGAGGGGTCACGAATGAGCAGTTCTTC.

The chain combines TRBV6-5 with TRBJ1-4; 8 bases are a match to TRBD1. The CDR3 runs to 14 residues. CDR1 is MNHEY, CDR2 SVGAGI, per germline. After removal of 8 bases from V and 2 bases from J, the junction contained 4 bases not matched to a gene. The CDR3 DNA is TGTGCCAGCCAGAACAGGGGGACTAATGAAAAACTGTTTTTT. Amino acid sequence: CASQNRGTNEKLFF.

The rearrangement joins TRBV23-1 to TRBJ2-7; TRBD1 agrees at 11 bases. TRBV23-1 is identified as an open reading frame with a role that is uncertain. V was clipped by 3 bases and J by 5 bases; unmatched bases: 6. CDR3 length: 15 amino acids. The CDR3 sequence is CASSHRAGQGDEQYV. DNA for the CDR3: TGCGCCAGCAGTCACCGCGCGGGACAGGGGGACGAGCAGTACGTC.

The chain combines TRBV5-4 with TRBJ2-3, with 12 bases that match TRBD2. From germline, CDR1 is SGHNT and CDR2 YYREEE (reference sequence). This CDR3 comprises 16 residues. Trimming cost V 4 bases and J 6 bases; bases outside gene matches: 9. CDR3: CASSLRLAGASDTQYF. CDR3 coding DNA: TGTGCCAGCAGCCTCCGACTAGCGGGGGCCTCGGATACGCAGTATTTT.

The table lists this clone with a count of one. The rearrangement joins TRBV7-2 to TRBJ2-3; weak D call: TRBD2 (5 bases). The V gene's germline CDR1 is SGHTA and CDR2 FQGNSA. This CDR3 is built from 14 residues. V lost 4 bases and J 4 bases, leaving 12 bases between the germline ends. CDR3 residues: CASSSPRGADTQYF. CDR3 nucleotide sequence: TGTGCCAGCAGCTCTCCTCGGGGTGCAGATACGCAGTATTTT.

The genes are TRBV7-9 and TRBJ2-1; 10 bases line up with TRBD2. Germline loops: CDR1 SEHNR, CDR2 FQNEAQ (reference sequence). This CDR3 is built from 15 residues. Germline trimming cut 2 bases from V and 8 bases from J; bases unmatched to any gene: 6. The CDR3 bases are TGTGCCAGCAGCTTACCTAGCGGGGGAAGGTATGAGCAGTTCTTC. Protein product: CASSLPSGGRYEQFF.

The chain employs TRBV4-1 and TRBJ2-3, with a possible D match to TRBD2 (6 bases). The CDR3 is 14 amino acids. Germline V gives CDR1 MGHRA, CDR2 YSYEKL. V was shortened by 3 bases and J by 1 base, with 8 bases between the two germline ends. The CDR3, as DNA: TGCGCCAGCAGCCAGGGGACTGGCACAGATACGCAGTATTTT. This translates into CASSQGTGTDTQYF.

V gene TRBV5-8 combines with J gene TRBJ2-5; the D gene could be TRBD1 or TRBD2 (5 bases each). The CDR3 has 16 residues. V lost 0 bases and J 4 bases, leaving 16 bases between the germline ends. CDR1 SGHTS and CDR2 YDEGEE come from the germline V gene. CDR3 amino acids: CASSLAAGLRGETQYF. DNA for the CDR3: TGTGCCAGCAGCTTGGCCGCGGGTTTAAGGGGAGAGACCCAGTACTTC.